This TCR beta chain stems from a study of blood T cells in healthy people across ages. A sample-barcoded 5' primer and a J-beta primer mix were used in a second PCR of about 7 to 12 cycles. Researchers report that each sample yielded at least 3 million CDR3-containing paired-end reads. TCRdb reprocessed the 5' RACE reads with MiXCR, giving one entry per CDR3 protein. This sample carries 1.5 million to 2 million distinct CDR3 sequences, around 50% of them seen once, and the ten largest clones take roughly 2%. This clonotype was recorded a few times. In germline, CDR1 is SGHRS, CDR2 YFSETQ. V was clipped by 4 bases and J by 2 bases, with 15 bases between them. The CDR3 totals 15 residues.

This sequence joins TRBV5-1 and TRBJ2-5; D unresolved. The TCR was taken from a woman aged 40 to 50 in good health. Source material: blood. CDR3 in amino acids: CASSPVSGPQETQYF. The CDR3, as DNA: TGCGCCAGCAGCCCGGTTAGTGGGCCGCAAGAGACCCAGTACTTC. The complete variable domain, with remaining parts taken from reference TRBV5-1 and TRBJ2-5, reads KAGVTQTPRYLIKTRGQQVTLSCSPISGHRSVSWYQQTPGQGLQFLFEYFSETQRNKGNFPGRFSGRQFSNSRSEMNVSTLELGDSALYLCASSPVSGPQETQYFGPGTRLLVL.